A selection of T cell receptor beta chains follows, all from one sample in a study of blood T cell repertoires in acute mononucleosis. TCRdb's table, derived via immunoSEQ multiplex PCR, lists solely in-frame clones and lacks some. The table has some 2,000 clones, 65% to 70% seen once. The starting material was EBV GLC epitope tetramer+ CD8+ T cells sorted from PBMCs, obtained during acute infectious mononucleosis. These receptor sequences come from a young woman with infectious mononucleosis caused by EBV. CDR3s leave out the opening cysteine and the closing phenylalanine or tryptophan. Clone size is shown for a subset of rows, as once, few, many or a class of expanded clone.

V	J	size	CDR3
TRBV5-6	TRBJ1-4	-	ASSPWDRGATNENCF
TRBV11-2	TRBJ2-1	many	ASSSFTRGGRGEQF
TRBV11-2	TRBJ2-7	few	ASSQEWGGYEQY
TRBV2	TRBJ2-2	-	ASAGRVSPGELF
TRBV29-1	TRBJ1-2	-	RVGGGFYGYT
TRBV5-6	TRBJ1-4	-	ASSTGQVATNEKLF
TRBV7-6	TRBJ1-4	once	ASSPGQVWGEKLF
TRBV5-6	TRBJ1-4	-	ASSPWDRGQLMKNCF
TRBV27	TRBJ2-3	-	ASLIQGSQYTDTQY
TRBV11-2	TRBJ2-7	many	ASSQDGAGGLGEQY
TRBV7-9	TRBJ2-3	many	ASNPPGLVSDTQY
TRBV23-1	TRBJ2-5	-	PAVRRRGVWLQETQY
TRBV2	TRBJ1-6	-	ASSASPGPASPLH
TRBV11-3	TRBJ2-5	-	ASSLLAGAGETQY
TRBV14	TRBJ2-1	-	ASSSFTRGGRGEQF
TRBV27	TRBJ2-2	-	ASSSGGVAPGELF
TRBV29-1	TRBJ1-4	-	SVGTGGTMKNCF
TRBV7-6	TRBJ2-5	many	ASSGSQETQY
TRBV7-4	TRBJ1-1	-	ASSGNPQTGPMNTEAF
TRBV29-1	TRBJ1-2	-	SVDDRGHVFFNGYT
TRBV29-1	TRBJ1-4	-	SVGQGELMKNCF
TRBV27	TRBJ1-1	once	ASSERSAWESTEAF